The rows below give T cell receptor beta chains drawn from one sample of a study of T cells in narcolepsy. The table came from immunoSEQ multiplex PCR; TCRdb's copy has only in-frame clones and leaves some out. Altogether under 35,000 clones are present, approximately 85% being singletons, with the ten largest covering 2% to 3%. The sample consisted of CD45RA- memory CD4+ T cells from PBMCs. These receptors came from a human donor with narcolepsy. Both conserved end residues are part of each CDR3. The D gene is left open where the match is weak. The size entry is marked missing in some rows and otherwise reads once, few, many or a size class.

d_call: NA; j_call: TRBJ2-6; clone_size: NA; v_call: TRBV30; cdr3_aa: CAWLPASGANVLTF; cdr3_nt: TGTGCCTGGCTTCCGGCATCTGGGGCCAACGTCCTGACTTTC
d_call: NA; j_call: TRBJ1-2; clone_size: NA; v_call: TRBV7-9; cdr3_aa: CASSPERGLGYGYTF; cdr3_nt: TGTGCCAGCAGCCCAGAGCGGGGGCTGGGCTATGGCTACACCTTC
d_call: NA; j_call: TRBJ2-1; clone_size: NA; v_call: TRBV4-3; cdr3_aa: CASSQDGRGEQFF; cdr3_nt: TGCGCCAGCAGCCAAGATGGGCGGGGTGAGCAGTTCTTC
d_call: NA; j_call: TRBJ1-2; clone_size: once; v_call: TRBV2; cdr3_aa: CASSEGTSKDYGYTF; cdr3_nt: TGTGCCAGCAGTGAGGGGACTAGTAAGGACTATGGCTACACCTTC
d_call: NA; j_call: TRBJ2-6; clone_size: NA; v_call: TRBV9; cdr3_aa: CASSVLAGANVLTF; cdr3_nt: TGTGCCAGCAGCGTATTGGCGGGGGCCAACGTCCTGACTTTC
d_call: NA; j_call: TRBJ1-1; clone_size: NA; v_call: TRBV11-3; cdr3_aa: CASSPGQGPKEPNTEAFF; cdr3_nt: TGTGCCAGCAGCCCTGGCCAGGGACCAAAAGAGCCGAACACTGAAGCTTTCTTT
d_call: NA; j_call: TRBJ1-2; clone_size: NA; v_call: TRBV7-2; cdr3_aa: CASSSRRQAYYGYTF; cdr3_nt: TGTGCCAGCAGCTCCCGGAGGCAGGCGTACTATGGCTACACCTTC
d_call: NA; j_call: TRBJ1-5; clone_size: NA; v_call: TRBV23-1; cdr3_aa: CASSQSSFLGTASNQPQHF; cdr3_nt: TGCGCCAGCAGTCAATCGAGTTTTCTGGGCACGGCCAGCAATCAGCCCCAGCATTTT
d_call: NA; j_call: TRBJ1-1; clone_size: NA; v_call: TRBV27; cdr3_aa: CASSFQGGTEAFF; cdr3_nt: TGTGCCAGCAGTTTTCAGGGTGGGACTGAAGCTTTCTTT
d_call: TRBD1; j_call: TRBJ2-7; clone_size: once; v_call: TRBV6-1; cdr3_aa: CASSRQGVPYEQYF; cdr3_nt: TGTGCCAGCAGTCGACAGGGGGTTCCCTACGAGCAGTACTTC
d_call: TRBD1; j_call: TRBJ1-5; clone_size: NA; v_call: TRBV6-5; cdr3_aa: CASSVGQGFNQPQHF; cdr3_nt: TGTGCCAGCAGTGTTGGACAGGGCTTCAATCAGCCCCAGCATTTT
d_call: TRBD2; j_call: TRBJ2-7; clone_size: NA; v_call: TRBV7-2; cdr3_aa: CASSLARASGFEQYF; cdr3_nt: TGTGCCAGCAGCTTAGCGCGAGCTAGCGGGTTCGAGCAGTACTTC
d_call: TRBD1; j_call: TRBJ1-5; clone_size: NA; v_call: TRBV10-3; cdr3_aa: CAISESGTGDDSNQPQHF; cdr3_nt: TGTGCCATCAGTGAGTCGGGGACAGGGGATGATAGCAATCAGCCCCAGCATTTT
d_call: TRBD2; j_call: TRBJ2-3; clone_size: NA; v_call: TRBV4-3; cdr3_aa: CASSQVGREDTDTQYF; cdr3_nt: TGCGCCAGCAGCCAAGTAGGGAGGGAGGACACAGATACGCAGTATTTT
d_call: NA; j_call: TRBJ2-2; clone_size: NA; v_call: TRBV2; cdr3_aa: CASRGRATGELFF; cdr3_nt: TGTGCCAGCAGAGGCAGGGCCACCGGGGAGCTGTTTTTT
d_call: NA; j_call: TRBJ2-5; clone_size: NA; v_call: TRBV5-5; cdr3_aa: CASSADLGRVTQYF; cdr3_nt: TGTGCCAGCAGCGCGGACCTAGGTCGTGTTACCCAGTACTTC
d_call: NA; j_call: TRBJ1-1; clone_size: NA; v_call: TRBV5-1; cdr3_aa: CASSPKNPPGNTEAFF; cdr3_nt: TGCGCCAGCAGCCCGAAGAATCCGCCGGGGAACACTGAAGCTTTCTTT
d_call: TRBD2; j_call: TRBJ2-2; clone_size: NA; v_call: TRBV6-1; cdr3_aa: CASSELAGVSGYTGELFF; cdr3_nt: TGCGCCAGCAGTGAACTAGCGGGAGTGAGCGGGTACACCGGGGAGCTGTTTTTT
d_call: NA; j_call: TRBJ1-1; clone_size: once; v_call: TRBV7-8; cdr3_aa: CASSLGRTNTETFF; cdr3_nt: TGTGCCAGCAGCTTAGGCCGTACGAACACTGAAACTTTCTTT
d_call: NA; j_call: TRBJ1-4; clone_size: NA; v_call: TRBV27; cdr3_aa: CASGDIATNEKLFF; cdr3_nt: TGTGCCAGCGGGGACATCGCAACTAATGAAAAACTGTTTTTT
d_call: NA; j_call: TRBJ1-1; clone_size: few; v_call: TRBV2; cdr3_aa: CASRSLGHRNTEAFF; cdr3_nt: TGTGCCAGCAGGTCCCTCGGGCACCGGAACACTGAAGCTTTCTTT
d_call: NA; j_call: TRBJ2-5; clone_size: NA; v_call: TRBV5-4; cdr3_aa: CASSLSGQETQYF; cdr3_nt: TGTGCCAGCAGCTTGAGCGGGCAAGAGACCCAGTACTTC
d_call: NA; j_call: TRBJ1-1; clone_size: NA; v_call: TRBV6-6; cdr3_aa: CASSYAQMNTEAFF; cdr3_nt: TGTGCCAGCAGTTACGCCCAGATGAACACTGAAGCTTTCTTT
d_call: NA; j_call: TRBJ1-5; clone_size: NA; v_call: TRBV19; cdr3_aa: CASIIGVGHSNQPQHF; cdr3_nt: TGTGCCAGTATTATCGGTGTCGGACATAGCAATCAGCCCCAGCATTTT
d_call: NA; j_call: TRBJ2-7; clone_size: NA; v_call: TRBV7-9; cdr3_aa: CASSGPYEQYF; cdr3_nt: TGTGCCAGCAGCGGACCCTACGAGCAGTACTTC
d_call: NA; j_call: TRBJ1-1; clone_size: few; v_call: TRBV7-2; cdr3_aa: CASSLFANTEAFF; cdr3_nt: TGTGCCAGCAGCTTATTCGCGAACACTGAAGCTTTCTTT
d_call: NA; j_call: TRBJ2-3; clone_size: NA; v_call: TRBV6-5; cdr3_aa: CASVISGKDTQYF; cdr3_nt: TGTGCCAGCGTTATTTCGGGGAAAGATACGCAGTATTTT
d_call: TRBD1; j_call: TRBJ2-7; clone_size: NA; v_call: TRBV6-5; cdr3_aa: CASRRGQAHYEQYF; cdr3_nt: TGTGCCAGCCGACGCGGACAGGCGCACTACGAGCAGTACTTC
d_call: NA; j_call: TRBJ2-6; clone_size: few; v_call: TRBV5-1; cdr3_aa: CASSTGLQGSSGANVLTF; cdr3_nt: TGCGCCAGCAGTACGGGACTCCAAGGTAGCTCTGGGGCCAACGTCCTGACTTTC
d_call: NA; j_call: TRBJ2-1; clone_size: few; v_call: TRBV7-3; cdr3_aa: CASSLTYNEQFF; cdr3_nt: TGTGCCAGCAGCTTAACATACAATGAGCAGTTCTTC
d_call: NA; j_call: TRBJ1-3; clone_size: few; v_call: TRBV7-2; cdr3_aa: CATGTPGGNTIYF; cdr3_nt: TGTGCTACCGGGACCCCGGGAGGAAACACCATATATTTT
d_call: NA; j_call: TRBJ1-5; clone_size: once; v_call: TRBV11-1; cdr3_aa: CASSLESDQPQHF; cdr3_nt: TGTGCCAGCAGCTTGGAATCGGATCAGCCCCAGCATTTT
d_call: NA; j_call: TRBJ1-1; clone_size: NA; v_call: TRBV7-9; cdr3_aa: CATLVEGTEAFF; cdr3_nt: TGTGCCACCCTGGTCGAGGGCACTGAAGCTTTCTTT
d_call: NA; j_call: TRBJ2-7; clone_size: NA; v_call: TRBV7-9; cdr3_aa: CASSYSSYEQYF; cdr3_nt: TGTGCCAGCAGCTATAGCTCCTACGAGCAGTACTTC
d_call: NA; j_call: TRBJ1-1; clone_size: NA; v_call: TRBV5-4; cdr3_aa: CASSPIRQGEEQAFF; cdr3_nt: TGTGCCAGCAGCCCAATCCGGCAGGGAGAGGAACAAGCTTTCTTT
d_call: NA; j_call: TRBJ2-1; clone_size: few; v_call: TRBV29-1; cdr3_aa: CSGGLSYNEQFF; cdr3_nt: TGCAGCGGGGGACTCTCCTACAATGAGCAGTTCTTC
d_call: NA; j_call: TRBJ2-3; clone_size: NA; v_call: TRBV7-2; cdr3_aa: CASSLGGSLTDTQYF; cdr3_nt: TGTGCCAGCAGCTTGGGCGGGTCCCTCACAGATACGCAGTATTTT
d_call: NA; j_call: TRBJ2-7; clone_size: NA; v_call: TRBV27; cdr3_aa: CASSLTWTYEQYF; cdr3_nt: TGTGCCAGCAGTTTAACGTGGACCTACGAGCAGTACTTC
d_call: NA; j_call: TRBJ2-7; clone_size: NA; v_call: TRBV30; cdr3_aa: CAWQDSYEQYF; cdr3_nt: TGTGCCTGGCAGGACAGCTACGAGCAGTACTTC
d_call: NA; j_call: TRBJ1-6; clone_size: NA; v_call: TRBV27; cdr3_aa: CASSLNRVINSPLHF; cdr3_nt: TGTGCCAGCAGCCTAAACCGGGTCATAAATTCACCCCTCCACTTT
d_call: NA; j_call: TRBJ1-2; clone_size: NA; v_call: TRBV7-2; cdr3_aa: CASSLDGGYYGYTF; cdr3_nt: TGTGCCAGCAGCTTAGACGGCGGCTACTATGGCTACACCTTC
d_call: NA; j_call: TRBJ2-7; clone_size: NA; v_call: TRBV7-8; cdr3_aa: CASSLWVDSYEQYF; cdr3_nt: TGTGCCAGCAGCTTATGGGTTGACTCCTACGAGCAGTACTTC
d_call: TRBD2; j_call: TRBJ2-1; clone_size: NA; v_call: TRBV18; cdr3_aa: CASSPRASGGNNEQFF; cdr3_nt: TGTGCCAGCTCACCACGGGCTAGCGGGGGAAACAATGAGCAGTTCTTC
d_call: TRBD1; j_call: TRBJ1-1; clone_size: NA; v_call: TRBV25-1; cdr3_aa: CASSVPGTGQVGAFF; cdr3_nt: TGTGCCAGCAGTGTCCCCGGGACAGGGCAGGTTGGAGCTTTCTTT
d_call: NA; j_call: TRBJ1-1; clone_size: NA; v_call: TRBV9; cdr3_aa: CASSALRDGPEAFF; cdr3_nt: TGTGCCAGCAGCGCCCTCCGGGACGGTCCTGAAGCTTTCTTT
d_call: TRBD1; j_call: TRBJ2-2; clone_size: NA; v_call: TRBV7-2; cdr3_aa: CASSLRGGADTGELFF; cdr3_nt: TGTGCCAGCAGCTTAAGAGGGGGCGCCGACACCGGGGAGCTGTTTTTT
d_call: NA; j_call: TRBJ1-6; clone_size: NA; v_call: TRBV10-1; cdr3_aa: CASSMGQSSYNSPLHF; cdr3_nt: TGCGCCAGCAGCATGGGACAAAGCTCCTATAATTCACCCCTCCACTTT
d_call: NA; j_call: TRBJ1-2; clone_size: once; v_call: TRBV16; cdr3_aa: CASNVDGTDYGYTF; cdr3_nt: TGTGCCAGCAACGTCGACGGGACGGACTATGGCTACACCTTC
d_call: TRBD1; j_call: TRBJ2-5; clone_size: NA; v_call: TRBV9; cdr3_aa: CASTRRQGEETQYF; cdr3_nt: TGTGCCAGCACCAGAAGACAGGGAGAGGAGACCCAGTACTTC
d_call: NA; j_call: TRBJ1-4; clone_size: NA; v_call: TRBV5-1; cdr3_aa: CASSLGPGASNEKLFF; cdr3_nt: TGCGCCAGCAGCTTGGGTCCAGGGGCTTCTAATGAAAAACTGTTTTTT
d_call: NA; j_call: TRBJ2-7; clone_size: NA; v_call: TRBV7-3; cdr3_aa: CASRAPGSYEQYF; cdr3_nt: TGTGCCAGCAGAGCCCCAGGCTCCTACGAGCAGTACTTC
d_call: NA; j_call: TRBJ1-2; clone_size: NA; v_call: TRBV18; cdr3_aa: CASSPISESSVRGYAF; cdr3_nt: TGTGCCAGCTCACCAATCTCTGAGAGTTCCGTTCGCGGCTACGCCTTC
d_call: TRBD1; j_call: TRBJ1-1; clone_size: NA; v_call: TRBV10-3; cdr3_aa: CAIGTTGGTEAFF; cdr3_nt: TGTGCCATCGGAACGACAGGGGGCACTGAAGCTTTCTTT
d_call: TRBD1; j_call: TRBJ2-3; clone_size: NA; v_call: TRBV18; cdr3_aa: CASSPTGTGGRLTDTQYF; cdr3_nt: TGTGCCAGCTCACCAACCGGGACAGGGGGCCGACTCACAGATACGCAGTATTTT